This TCR beta chain was identified in a study of CD4 T cells in relation to SARS-CoV-2 and coronaviruses. Across the study: The HLA restriction of the shared crossreactive spike epitopes was mapped. Study-level points and caveats: No donor gave both pre-pandemic and post-infection samples.

The table came from immunoSEQ multiplex PCR; TCRdb's copy has only in-frame clones and leaves some out. This table has tens of thousands of clones, around three quarters appearing once. V shed 5 bases and J shed 0 bases, with 8 bases lying between them. The CDR3 length is 14 residues. Germline V gives CDR1 LGHDT, CDR2 YNNKEL (reference sequence). The unexposed donors gave CD4+ T cells in about 2011-2019, prior to COVID-19. CD4+ T cells were isolated from the cells after 10 days of culture. Unexposed-donor CD4+ T cells were probed with SARS-CoV-2 S/N and four cold-coronavirus spikes, cells permitting. About 2 million PBMCs per well were cultured with around 9.9 IU/ml IL-2. On this clone itself: What it binds is not known.

This sequence joins TRBV3-1 (or the pseudogene TRBV3-2) and TRBJ2-1; no clear D. Sequenced input: CD4+ T cells from PBMCs, cultured in vitro. This sequence was found in a human donor in good health. The CDR3 nucleotides read TGTGCCAGCAGCGGCGCGAGCTCCTACAATGAGCAGTTCTTC. Its protein product is CASSGASSYNEQFF.